Presented here are 12 T cell receptor beta chains from one specimen sequenced in a study of monozygotic twins with cystic fibrosis. Sequencing used immunoSEQ multiplex PCR; TCRdb keeps in-frame clones, though not all of them. Of 30,000 to 35,000 clones in the sample, about 96% were seen once. Sequenced material: blood. These receptors were taken from a girl between 2 and 10 years old with cystic fibrosis.

This chain links TRBV15 with TRBJ2-3; TRBD2 matches 12 bases. Germline V CDR1 and CDR2: LNHNV, YYDKDF (reference sequence). The CDR3 is 18 residues long. J lost 6 bases, V lost 0 bases, and 10 bases had no gene match. CDR3 sequence reads: CATSRETLLAGGWDTQYF. The DNA of the CDR3 is TGTGCCACCAGCAGAGAAACGCTACTAGCGGGAGGTTGGGATACGCAGTATTTT.

J is TRBJ1-2 and V is TRBV5-4; the match to TRBD1 covers 8 bases. This CDR3 has 14 residues. V shed 4 bases and J 5 bases; nucleotides not matched to a gene: 7. Germline V CDR1 and CDR2: SGHNT, YYREEE (reference sequence). CDR3 region: CASSGAGGWYGYTF. The CDR3 region has the DNA TGTGCCAGCAGCGGGGCAGGGGGCTGGTATGGCTACACCTTC.

The chain has TRBV11-1 and TRBJ2-7; tentative D call: TRBD1 (6 bases). The V and J ends lost 5 bases and 4 bases respectively, with 18 bases between them. The CDR3 length is 15 residues. Germline assignment: CDR1 SGHAT and CDR2 FQDESV (reference sequence). CDR3 in amino acids: CASSRNTGTTYEQYF. DNA for the CDR3: TGTGCCAGCAGCCGAAATACAGGGACGACATACGAGCAGTACTTC.

This rearrangement joins TRBV5-6 to TRBJ1-1; no firm D call. The V end lost 3 bases, the J end lost 5 bases, and 20 bases lay between the germline ends. The CDR3 runs to 16 residues. Germline V gene sequence: CDR1 SGHDT, CDR2 YYEEEE. For the CDR3, the DNA is TGTGCCAGCAGCTCCGTTTCCGCAGGTGGCAGAACTGAAGCTTTCTTT. This codes for CASSSVSAGGRTEAFF.

The chain recombines TRBV15 with TRBJ2-7, with D perhaps TRBD2 (5 bases). The CDR3 is 15 amino acids. The V gene lost 0 bases and the J gene lost 2 bases, with 11 bases spanning the gap. CDR1 and CDR2 from the germline V gene are LNHNV and YYDKDF (reference sequence). DNA of the CDR3: TGTGCCACCAGCAGAGATGAGGGTAGGCCCTACGAGCAGTACTTC. Translation: CATSRDEGRPYEQYF.

The chain uses TRBV7-2 and TRBJ1-1; unclear D gene. The CDR3 is 15 amino acids. Germline values: CDR1 SGHTA, CDR2 FQGNSA. V lost 2 bases and J 0 bases, leaving 10 bases between the germline ends. CDR3 nucleotides: TGTGCCAGCAGCTTATTCGGCCAAGTGAACACTGAAGCTTTCTTT. This gives the protein CASSLFGQVNTEAFF.

The V and J genes are TRBV6-6 and TRBJ2-7; either TRBD1 or TRBD2 may fit D (5 bases each). V lost 2 bases to trimming and J lost 3 bases, with 11 bases between them. The CDR3 extends over 14 amino acids. Germline V gene lookup returns CDR1 MNHNY and CDR2 SVGAGI (reference sequence). CDR3 amino acids: CASSYPGRIYEQYF. CDR3 sequence (DNA): TGTGCCAGCAGTTACCCGGGACGGATCTACGAGCAGTACTTC.

This clone was seen once. The CDR3 DNA follows: TGCGCCAGCAACCTCCGAGCGGAAAGATACAATGAGCAGTTCTTC. Translating it yields CASNLRAERYNEQFF. V usage is TRBV5-1 and J usage is TRBJ2-1; D is possibly TRBD2 (5 bases). The CDR3 contains 15 residues. Per the germline V gene, CDR1 is SGHRS and CDR2 is YFSETQ. The V end lost 6 bases, the J end lost 4 bases, and 17 bases lay between the germline ends.

This rearrangement joins TRBV4-1 to TRBJ2-1; 7 bases match TRBD2. Trimming at V came to 4 bases and at J to 7 bases, leaving 10 bases not matched to a gene. This CDR3 region has 15 residues. Germline values: CDR1 MGHRA, CDR2 YSYEKL. CDR3 sequence: CASSPGLVRLNEQFF. Here the CDR3 DNA reads TGCGCCAGCAGCCCCGGACTAGTGAGACTGAATGAGCAGTTCTTC.

J is TRBJ1-2 and V is TRBV4-1; tentative D call: TRBD1 (5 bases). Germline-derived CDR1 and CDR2 are MGHRA and YSYEKL. V was pared by 0 bases and J by 3 bases, with 14 bases between. The CDR3 covers 16 residues. The CDR3 nucleotides read TGCGCCAGCAGCCAAGAGATCGCGTCAGGGCACTATGGCTACACCTTC. Translating it yields CASSQEIASGHYGYTF.

The gene calls are TRBV27 and TRBJ2-7; perhaps TRBD1 as D (5 bases). The CDR3 has 15 amino acids. Trimming took off 2 bases at V and 3 bases at J, with 14 bases between the two ends. The germline V gene has CDR1 MNHEY and CDR2 SMNVEV (reference sequence). CDR3 sequence: CASSLRGSGVYEQYF. CDR3 coding DNA: TGTGCCAGCAGTTTAAGGGGCTCAGGCGTCTACGAGCAGTACTTC.

This rearrangement joins TRBV14 to TRBJ1-1; no clear D gene. V lost 1 base and J lost 6, with 9 bases in between. Per the germline V gene, CDR1 is SGHDN and CDR2 is FVKESK. The CDR3 totals 13 residues. CDR3 bases: TGTGCCAGCAGCCAAGGGCTTTCCGCTGAAGCTTTCTTT. Translated: CASSQGLSAEAFF.